This T cell receptor beta chain is from a study of CD8+ T cells in alopecia areata. Concerning this clone itself: Its specificity is unknown.

RNA was extracted and reverse transcribed into cDNA as the sequencing template. This table comes from immunoSEQ multiplex PCR, and its TCRdb copy is limited to in-frame clones, with some not included. The sample records around 270,000 clones, 55% to 75% being singletons. The treatment: oral pan-JAK inhibitor, 5-10 mg twice daily. Collected material from alopecia areata patients comprised lesional scalp punch biopsies and peripheral blood. Germline V gives CDR1 MDHEN, CDR2 SYDVKM. The V gene lost 6 bases and the J gene lost 7 bases, with 15 bases spanning the gap. The CDR3 contains 13 residues. General study findings and limits: During tofacitinib treatment, many expanded lesional clones remained in scalp and blood. The study found higher clonality in lesional than normal scalp, especially in alopecia totalis/universalis.

The V call is TRBV28, the J call TRBJ1-2; D remains unclear. The source is a human donor with alopecia areata. The sequencing here drew on CD4+ T cells sorted from blood, taken at week 24, from a patient treated with tofacitinib. The CDR3 loop reads CASRRAVSSGYTF. DNA for the CDR3: TGTGCCAGCAGAAGGGCCGTTTCAAGTGGCTACACCTTC.